This TCR beta chain was sequenced in a study of blood T cell repertoires in COVID-19. Study context: Acute and convalescent COVID-19 samples came from the United States, Italy and Spain. T cells, B-cell-depleted T cells, or PBMCs provided the cDNA or gDNA that served as material.

In the source study's methods: Estimated nucleated cell counts came from reference gene primer amplification. TCRdb's copy holds only in-frame clones and misses some; the assay was immunoSEQ multiplex PCR. V, J and clone size are taken as reported in that table, and D and trimming were inferred from the DNA itself. The sample lists some 200,000 clones; approximately 83% were seen once. This CDR3 contains 17 residues. The germline gives CDR1 LNHDA, CDR2 SQIVND (reference sequence). V was clipped by 5 bases and J by 5 bases; unmatched bases: 12. Source material: peripheral blood. This clonotype originated in an older woman with acute or convalescent COVID-19. This chain uses TRBV19 with TRBJ2-3, with 11 bases fitting TRBD2. The CDR3 region is CASSLGYSGGAKDTQYF. The CDR3 region has the DNA TGTGCCAGTAGTCTGGGGTATAGCGGGGGGGCCAAAGATACGCAGTATTTT.